These T cell receptor beta chains were read from a single sample in a study of cytomegalovirus exposure and HLA in healthy donors. Clones were sequenced by immunoSEQ multiplex PCR, and TCRdb holds only the in-frame ones, with some missing. The data show about 180,000 clones, around 85% seen once. Sequencing was carried out using PBMCs. The receptors were gathered from a man aged 18 to 35 in good health and CMV-seropositive. CDR3s include the opening cysteine and the closing phenylalanine or tryptophan. Fields, in order: J gene, D gene, V gene, CDR3 length, clone size, CDR3 DNA, CDR3 protein. A D gene is named only where the DNA matches it firmly. Clone size is shown for a subset of rows, as once, few, many or a class of expanded clone.

>TRBJ2-7|TRBD1|TRBV2|14|.
TGTGCCAGCAGCGTTCAATTACAGGGGAACGAGCAGTACTTC
CASSVQLQGNEQYF
>TRBJ2-3|TRBD2|TRBV6-4|16|once
TGTGCCAGCAGTGACGGGCTAGCGGTTAGCACAGATACGCAGTATTTT
CASSDGLAVSTDTQYF
>TRBJ2-1|TRBD2|TRBV11-3|18|.
TGTGCCAGCAGCTTAGGGGAGGGGTTTATCCCCTCTAACAATGAGCAGTTCTTC
CASSLGEGFIPSNNEQFF
>TRBJ1-6|.|TRBV27|14|once
TGTGCCAGCAGTTTAGGGAGGGGAGGCTCACCCCTCCACTTT
CASSLGRGGSPLHF
>TRBJ1-3|.|TRBV6-6|16|.
TGTGCCAGCAGTTACCGGCGGCTTAGCTCTGGAAACACCATATATTTT
CASSYRRLSSGNTIYF
>TRBJ2-4|.|TRBV11-2|13|.
TGTGCCAGCAGCTTAGAGCTAGCAAACATTCAGTACTTC
CASSLELANIQYF
>TRBJ2-3|.|TRBV5-1|14|.
TGCGCCAGCAGCCCAACCCCACGGGCAGATACGCAGTATTTT
CASSPTPRADTQYF
>TRBJ1-5|.|TRBV25-1|14|.
TGTGCCAGCAGTGATCCGGCATCCGGAGGGCCCCAGCATTTT
CASSDPASGGPQHF
>TRBJ2-7|.|TRBV11-3|13|.
TGTGCCAGCAGCCCCATCGACAGCTACGAGCAGTACTTC
CASSPIDSYEQYF
>TRBJ2-1|TRBD1|TRBV6-1|15|.
TGTGCCAGCAGTGAGGGGGACAGGGTGCTGGGTGAGCAGTTCTTC
CASSEGDRVLGEQFF
>TRBJ1-2|.|TRBV7-2|14|.
TGTGCCAGCAGCCGAAAGGGGGATGACTATGGCTACACCTTC
CASSRKGDDYGYTF
>TRBJ1-5|.|TRBV9|14|.
TGTGCCAGCAGCGTAGGGGGGGTCAATCAGCCCCAGCATTTT
CASSVGGVNQPQHF
>TRBJ2-3|.|TRBV7-9|12|many
TGTGCCAGCAGCTTAGACTCAGATACGCAGTATTTT
CASSLDSDTQYF
>TRBJ2-1|TRBD2|TRBV10-1|15|once
TGCGCCAGCAGTGAGGGGACTAGCGGGGGTAATGAGCAGTTCTTC
CASSEGTSGGNEQFF
>TRBJ1-5|TRBD1|TRBV28|14|few
TGTGCCAGCAGAATCCAGGGGGCAGGTCAGCCCCAGCATTTT
CASRIQGAGQPQHF
>TRBJ1-1|TRBD1|TRBV27|13|.
TGTGTCAGCAGGGGACAGATGAACACTGAAGCTTTCTTT
CVSRGQMNTEAFF
>TRBJ2-2|TRBD2|TRBV4-1|18|.
TGCGCCAGCAGCCAAGATAGCCTAGCGGGGTTTGGGACCGGGGAGCTGTTTTTT
CASSQDSLAGFGTGELFF
>TRBJ2-1|TRBD2|TRBV5-8|14|.
TGTGCCAGCAGCTTCCGGGGGGGGGACAATGAGCAGTTCTTC
CASSFRGGDNEQFF
>TRBJ2-5|TRBD2|TRBV10-2|14|.
TGCGCCAGCTGCACCGCCGGGGGGTGCGAGACCCAGTACTTC
CASCTAGGCETQYF
>TRBJ2-7|.|TRBV13|14|.
TGTGCCAGCAGCTTCAGACGGAGCTCCTACGAGCAGTACTTC
CASSFRRSSYEQYF
>TRBJ2-7|TRBD2|TRBV6-1|14|.
TGTGCCAGCAAACCTAGCGGGGCCGCCTACGAGCAGTACTTC
CASKPSGAAYEQYF
>TRBJ1-5|.|TRBV6-1|14|.
TGTGCCAGCAACCGACGGGGAAACTATCAGCCCCAGCATTTT
CASNRRGNYQPQHF
>TRBJ1-5|TRBD1|TRBV6-4|16|.
TGTGCCAGCAGACTCGGACAGGGCGGTAGCAATCAGCCCCAGCATTTT
CASRLGQGGSNQPQHF
>TRBJ2-7|TRBD1|TRBV7-2|14|.
TGTGCCAGCAGCTCGGGACAGGGGGCACGAGAGCAGTACTTC
CASSSGQGAREQYF
>TRBJ2-3|.|TRBV5-1|15|.
TGCGCCAGCAGCTTTTCCGGGAGCCTCACAGATACGCAGTATTTT
CASSFSGSLTDTQYF
>TRBJ1-1|.|TRBV7-9|13|.
TGTGCCAGCAGCTTGACAAGACCATCTGAAGCTTTCTTT
CASSLTRPSEAFF
>TRBJ2-4|TRBD2|TRBV5-5|15|.
TGTGCCAGCAGGGTAGCGGGGGCAGCCAAAAACATTCAGTACTTC
CASRVAGAAKNIQYF
>TRBJ2-5|TRBD2|TRBV7-8|14|.
TGTGCCAGCAGCCAGACTAGCGTCCAAGAGACCCAGTACTTC
CASSQTSVQETQYF
>TRBJ2-3|TRBD2|TRBV7-9|15|.
TGTGCCAGCAGCTCCCTCCGGACTAGGGATGATACGCAGTATTTT
CASSSLRTRDDTQYF
>TRBJ1-3|.|TRBV6-5|15|.
TGTGCCAGCAGTCTTACAGGGAGCCCTGGAAACACCATATATTTT
CASSLTGSPGNTIYF
>TRBJ2-1|.|TRBV5-1|14|.
TGCGCCAGCAGGACGGGGGACCCCCGGAATGAGCAGTTCTTC
CASRTGDPRNEQFF
>TRBJ1-1|TRBD1|TRBV28|17|.
TGTGCCAGCAGTTCCCCGGGACAGGGAGCGATGAACACTGAAGCTTTCTTT
CASSSPGQGAMNTEAFF
>TRBJ1-2|.|TRBV6-6|13|.
TGTGCCAGCAGTGACGGGACTCTCGATGGCTACACCTTC
CASSDGTLDGYTF
>TRBJ2-7|TRBD2|TRBV27|13|.
TGTGCCAGTGCTAGCGGGATACTGTACGAGCAGTACTTC
CASASGILYEQYF
>TRBJ2-7|.|TRBV6-1|15|.
TGTGCCAGCAGGCAAACCGGGACTCGGGCCTACGAGCAGTACTTC
CASRQTGTRAYEQYF
>TRBJ2-3|TRBD2|TRBV27|15|.
TGTGCCAGCAGTTCCGGGACTAGCGGGGCAGATACGCAGTATTTT
CASSSGTSGADTQYF
>TRBJ2-5|TRBD2|TRBV7-9|19|.
TGTGCCAGCAGCTTTCTCCCCGGGAGGGGAGGAAAAAACCAAGAGACCCAGTACTTC
CASSFLPGRGGKNQETQYF
>TRBJ1-1|TRBD1|TRBV27|15|.
TGTGCCAGCAGGCCAGGGGGCGCGGGACGGACTGAAGCTTTCTTT
CASRPGGAGRTEAFF
>TRBJ1-4|.|TRBV19|13|.
TGTGCCAGTAGTGTGACAGTTTGGGAAAAACTGTTTTTT
CASSVTVWEKLFF
>TRBJ2-7|TRBD2|TRBV4-2|14|.
TGTGCCAGCAGCCAAGCGAAAGCGGGAAACGAGCAGTACTTC
CASSQAKAGNEQYF
>TRBJ1-5|.|TRBV2|13|few
TGTGCCAGCAGTCTTGCAAGAGATCAGCCCCAGCATTTT
CASSLARDQPQHF
>TRBJ2-7|TRBD1|TRBV19|15|.
TGTGCCAGTAGTGCCCCCGGGACAGCGACCTACGAGCAGTACTTC
CASSAPGTATYEQYF
>TRBJ2-3|TRBD2|TRBV29-1|14|.
TGCAGCGTCCAGGGAGGGAGAGGATCAGATACGCAGTATTTT
CSVQGGRGSDTQYF
>TRBJ2-5|TRBD2|TRBV11-2|14|.
TGTGCCAGCAGCACACTAGCGGGGCAAGAGACCCAGTACTTC
CASSTLAGQETQYF
>TRBJ1-1|.|TRBV27|12|.
TGTGCCAGCAGTCCCCGGCGGACTGAAGCTTTCTTT
CASSPRRTEAFF
>TRBJ1-2|.|TRBV30|15|.
TGTGCCTGGAGTGTTGCGGGGGCCAGGAACTATGGCTACACCTTC
CAWSVAGARNYGYTF
>TRBJ2-7|.|TRBV5-1|15|.
TGCGCCAGCAGCGCCTCCGGGTTAGCGTCCTACGAGCAGTACTTC
CASSASGLASYEQYF
>TRBJ2-1|TRBD2|TRBV27|15|.
TGTGCCAGCAGTTTAACCGCGGGGGGGAACAATGAGCAGTTCTTC
CASSLTAGGNNEQFF
>TRBJ2-7|.|TRBV10-2|13|.
TGCGCCAGCACAGGGGACCTGGACTACGAGCAGTACTTC
CASTGDLDYEQYF
>TRBJ1-3|.|TRBV11-3|15|.
TGTGCCAGCAGCTTAGAAGGGGCTCATGGAAACACCATATATTTT
CASSLEGAHGNTIYF
>TRBJ1-1|.|TRBV6-5|16|.
TGTGCCAGCAGTTACTCAGCAGCAGGGATGAACACTGAAGCTTTCTTT
CASSYSAAGMNTEAFF
>TRBJ1-4|.|TRBV25-1|15|.
TGTGCCAGCAGTGAATTCGGCGGGGTTAATGAAAAACTGTTTTTT
CASSEFGGVNEKLFF
>TRBJ2-3|.|TRBV27|14|.
TGTGCCAGCAGTTTCGGGGGAGACACAGATACGCAGTATTTT
CASSFGGDTDTQYF